What follows are 10 T cell receptor beta chains derived from one specimen sequenced in a study of T cells in Graves' hyperthyroidism and ophthalmopathy. The source material, RNA transcripts, was used to amplify TCR beta CDR3 regions. The HTBI set primed first-round TCR CDR3 RT-PCR. TCRdb reprocessed the multiplex PCR reads with MiXCR, giving one entry per CDR3 protein. The table lists approximately 370,000 distinct CDR3 sequences, 14% to 15% of them singletons. Sequencing used blood. These receptors came from a woman in her 30s with Graves' hyperthyroidism.

The table lists this clonotype with many counts. This rearrangement joins TRBV6-2 or TRBV6-3 to TRBJ2-3; 11 bases agree with TRBD2. Germline V gene lookup returns CDR1 MNHEY and CDR2 SVGEGT. The CDR3 has 15 amino acids. With 6 bases clipped from V and 8 bases from J, the junction kept 10 bases outside the gene matches. DNA for the CDR3: TGTGCCAGCAGCCCCGGGACTAGCGGATTTCGTACGCAGTATTTT. Translating gives CASSPGTSGFRTQYF.

This clonotype was counted at least ten times. The gene calls are TRBV2 and TRBJ2-6, with D hard to call. Per the germline V gene, CDR1 is SNHLY and CDR2 is FYNNEI. The CDR3 consists of 15 residues. The germline V and J ends were trimmed by 2 bases and 0 bases, with 5 bases remaining between them. CDR3 loop: CASSERRSGANVLTF. The CDR3 nucleotides read TGTGCCAGCAGTGAAAGGCGCTCTGGGGCCAACGTCCTGACTTTC. The full variable domain, with the rest looked up from reference TRBV2 and TRBJ2-6, is EPEVTQTPSHQVTQMGQEVILRCVPISNHLYFYWYRQILGQKVEFLVSFYNNEISEKSEIFDDQFSVERPDGSNFTLKIRSTKLEDSAMYFCASSERRSGANVLTFGAGSRLTVL.

CDR3 sequence (DNA): TGTGCCAGCAGCCAAATGTCGACAGGGAAGAGCTACACCTTC. It codes for CASSQMSTGKSYTF. This sequence joins TRBV7-8 and TRBJ1-2, with 7 nucleotides matching TRBD1. The length of the CDR3 is 14 residues. Germline CDR1 SGHVS, CDR2 FQNEAQ. The trim removed 5 bases at V and 9 bases at J, leaving 12 bases unmatched.

This clonotype was seen at least ten times. The chain recombines TRBV28 with TRBJ1-5; possibly TRBD1 for D (5 bases). The CDR3 covers 15 residues. V gave up 6 bases and J gave up 3 bases, with 15 bases separating them. CDR1 and CDR2 (germline): MDHEN, SYDVKM. CDR3 residues: CASSTGTKNNQPQHF. The CDR3 region has the DNA TGTGCCAGCAGCACCGGGACGAAGAACAATCAGCCCCAGCATTTT.

The V call is TRBV6-1, the J call TRBJ2-4, with 13 nucleotides matching TRBD2. The V and J ends lost 5 bases and 6 bases, in that order; junction bases with no gene match: 7. Germline V lookup: CDR1 MNHNS, CDR2 SASEGT. The CDR3 spans 16 residues. CDR3 residues: CASSTHRTSGRNIQYF. CDR3 DNA: TGTGCCAGCAGTACCCACCGGACTAGCGGGAGAAACATTCAGTACTTC.

This clonotype was seen repeatedly, ten times or more. The DNA of the CDR3 is TGTGCCTGGAGTGTGGGAGCGCAGCCCCAGCATTTT. Its protein product is CAWSVGAQPQHF. This chain uses TRBV30 with TRBJ1-5, with D hard to call. CDR1 is GTSNPN and CDR2 is SVGIG in the germline V gene (reference sequence). This CDR3 region has 12 residues. Between the trimmed V and J ends, which lost 0 bases and 7 bases, there was a span of 7 bases.

At least ten counts were recorded for this clonotype. Here the CDR3 reads CAWSVQGEAFF. CDR3 nucleotides: TGTGCCTGGAGTGTACAGGGGGAAGCTTTCTTT. The rearrangement links TRBV30 to TRBJ1-1, with 7 positions matching TRBD1. The CDR3 loop spans 11 amino acids. Germline lookup yields CDR1 GTSNPN and CDR2 SVGIG (reference sequence). V trimming: 0 bases; J trimming: 8 bases; junction bases outside the gene matches: 0.

This clonotype was seen only a few times. The rearrangement uses TRBV29-1 and TRBJ2-1, with 12 bases matching TRBD2. The CDR3 covers 17 residues. V lost 7 bases and J lost 6; bases outside the gene matches: 16. Germline loops: CDR1 SQVTM, CDR2 ANQGSEA. The CDR3: CSAFGLAGPTSANEQFF. In DNA form, the CDR3 reads TGCAGCGCCTTCGGACTAGCGGGACCCACTTCTGCCAATGAGCAGTTCTTC.

This clonotype appeared many times. The CDR3 sequence is CSAHSDRGLSYEQYF. The CDR3 DNA follows: TGCAGTGCCCACTCTGACAGGGGGCTCTCCTACGAGCAGTACTTC. The V call is TRBV20-1, the J call TRBJ2-7, with 10 bases matching TRBD1. V lost 6 bases and J lost 0; bases outside the gene matches: 8. This CDR3 spans 15 amino acids. The germline CDR1 and CDR2 sequences are DFQATT and SNEGSKA (reference sequence).

The V gene is TRBV18, the J gene TRBJ2-7, with 7 positions matching TRBD1. The CDR3 has 15 amino acids. Germline assignment: CDR1 KGHSH and CDR2 LQKENI. The junction had 5 bases not matched to a gene; V was cut back by 2 bases and J by 1 base. The CDR3 DNA is TGTGCCAGCTCACCAGAAACAGGGGCTTCCTACGAGCAGTACTTC. Translation: CASSPETGASYEQYF.